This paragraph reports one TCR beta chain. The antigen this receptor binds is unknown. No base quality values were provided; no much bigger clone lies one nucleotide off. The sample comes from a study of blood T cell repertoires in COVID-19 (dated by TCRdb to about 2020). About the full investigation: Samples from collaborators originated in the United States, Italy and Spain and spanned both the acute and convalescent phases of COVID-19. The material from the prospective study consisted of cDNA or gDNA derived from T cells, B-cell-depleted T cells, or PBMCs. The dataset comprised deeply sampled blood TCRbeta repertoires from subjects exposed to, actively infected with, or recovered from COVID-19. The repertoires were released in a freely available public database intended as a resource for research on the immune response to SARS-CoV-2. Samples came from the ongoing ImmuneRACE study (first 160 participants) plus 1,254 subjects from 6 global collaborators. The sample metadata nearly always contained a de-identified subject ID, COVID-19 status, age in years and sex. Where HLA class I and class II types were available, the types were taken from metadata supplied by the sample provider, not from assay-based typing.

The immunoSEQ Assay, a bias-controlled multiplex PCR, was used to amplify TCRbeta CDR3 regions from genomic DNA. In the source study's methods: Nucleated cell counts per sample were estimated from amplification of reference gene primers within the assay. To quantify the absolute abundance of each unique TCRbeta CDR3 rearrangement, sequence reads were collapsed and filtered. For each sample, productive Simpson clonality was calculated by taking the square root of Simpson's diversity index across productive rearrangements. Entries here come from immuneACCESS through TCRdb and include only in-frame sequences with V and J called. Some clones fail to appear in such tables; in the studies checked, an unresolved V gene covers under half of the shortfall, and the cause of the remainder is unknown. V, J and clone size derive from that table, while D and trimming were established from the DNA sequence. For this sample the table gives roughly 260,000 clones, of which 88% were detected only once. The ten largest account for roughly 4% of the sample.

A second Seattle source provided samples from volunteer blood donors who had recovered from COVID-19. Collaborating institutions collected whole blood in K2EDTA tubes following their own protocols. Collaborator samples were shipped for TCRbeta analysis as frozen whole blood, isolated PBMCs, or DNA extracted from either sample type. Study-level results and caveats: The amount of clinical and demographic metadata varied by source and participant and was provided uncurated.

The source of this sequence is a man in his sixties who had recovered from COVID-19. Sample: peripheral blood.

The CDR3 is CAWTRWDRGNYSNQPQHF. At the DNA level, the sequence is TGTGCCTGGACTCGATGGGACAGGGGAAATTATAGCAATCAGCCCCAGCATTTT. The receptor chain draws on TRBV30 and TRBJ1-5; the central 10 bases match TRBD1. The CDR1 and CDR2 encoded by the germline V gene (reference sequence) are GTSNPN and SVGIG. The cysteine opens and the phenylalanine closes a CDR3 of 18 amino acids. Only the CDR3 region is kept as DNA, spanning 54 bases read in frame from base 1. The germline V end is reduced by 4 bases and the J end by 0 bases; junction bases left unmatched: 12.